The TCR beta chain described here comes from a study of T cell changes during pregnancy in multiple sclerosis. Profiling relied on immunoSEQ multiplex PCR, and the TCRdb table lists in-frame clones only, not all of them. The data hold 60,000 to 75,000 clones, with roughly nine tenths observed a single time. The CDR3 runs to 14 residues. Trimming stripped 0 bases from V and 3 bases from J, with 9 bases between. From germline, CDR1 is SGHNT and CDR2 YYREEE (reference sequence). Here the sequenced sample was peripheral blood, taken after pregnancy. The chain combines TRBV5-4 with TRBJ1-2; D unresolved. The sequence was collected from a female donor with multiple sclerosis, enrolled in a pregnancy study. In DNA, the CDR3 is TGTGCCAGCAGCTTGGACGCCGGTGACTATGGCTACACCTTC. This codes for CASSLDAGDYGYTF.